These 7 T cell receptor beta chains were all obtained from the same sample, sequenced in a study of shared clonotypes between healthy human individuals. Using immunoSEQ multiplex PCR, the repertoire was profiled, and TCRdb retains in-frame clones only, with some absent. The sample yields 2 million to 3 million clones, roughly 93% seen once. Material for sequencing was naive CD4+ T cells from PBMCs. As to subset: CD45RA+ positively selected. These TCRs come from a man younger than 30 in good health. Some clones in this sample may be carry-over from other donors' samples.

The chain recombines TRBV18 with TRBJ2-4; no clear D. CDR3 length: 14 amino acids. Germline loops: CDR1 KGHSH, CDR2 LQKENI. V was trimmed by 0 bases and J by 8 bases, leaving 11 bases between them. CDR3 sequence reads: CASSPPTPLDIQYF. In DNA form, the CDR3 reads TGTGCCAGCTCACCACCTACTCCGTTAGACATTCAGTACTTC.

The V and J genes are TRBV28 and TRBJ1-1; 7 bases agree with TRBD1. Trimming took 5 bases from V and 8 from J; bases not matched to a gene: 11. CDR3 size: 14 residues. CDR1 and CDR2 from the germline V gene are MDHEN and SYDVKM. DNA for the CDR3: TGTGCCAGCAGTCGTACCGCGGACAGGCCGGAAGCTTTCTTT. This sequence encodes CASSRTADRPEAFF.

With respect to this clone: Other DNA sequences in this specimen translate into the identical CDR3. The rearrangement joins TRBV18 to TRBJ1-4; no clear D gene. The CDR3 has 13 amino acids. With 3 bases removed from V and 5 bases from J, the gap between germline ends came to 7 bases. The germline V gene has CDR1 KGHSH and CDR2 LQKENI. This CDR3 reads CASSPGPNEKLFF. CDR3 nucleotides: TGTGCCAGCTCACCTGGGCCGAATGAAAAACTGTTTTTT.

The chain uses TRBV5-1 and TRBJ2-7, with 10 positions matching TRBD2. The CDR3 consists of 14 residues. V dropped 5 bases and J dropped 5; count of bases not matched to a gene: 7. Germline CDR1 SGHRS, CDR2 YFSETQ. The DNA for the CDR3 is TGCGCCAGCAGGTATCTAGCGGGAGTTGACGAGCAGTACTTC. Translating it yields CASRYLAGVDEQYF.

The chain links TRBV28 to TRBJ2-7; the match to TRBD2 covers 10 bases. This CDR3 is 17 amino acids long. V trimming: 7 bases; J trimming: 3 bases; junction bases outside the gene matches: 15. Germline CDR1 and CDR2: MDHEN and SYDVKM. CDR3 in amino acids: CASIETSSGRRGYEQYF. The CDR3 DNA is TGTGCCAGCATCGAAACGAGTAGCGGGAGGCGGGGCTACGAGCAGTACTTC.

This chain links TRBV6-1 with TRBJ2-1; 12 bases are a match to TRBD2. This CDR3 spans 14 amino acids. Germline CDR1 and CDR2: MNHNS and SASEGT. The V and J ends lost 6 bases and 4 bases, in that order; junction bases with no gene match: 1. The CDR3 sequence: CASRLAGGYNEQFF. CDR3 DNA: TGTGCCAGCAGACTAGCGGGAGGTTACAATGAGCAGTTCTTC.

The chain employs TRBV28 and TRBJ2-7, with D unresolved. Trimming took 2 bases from V and 5 from J, leaving 16 bases between them. From germline, CDR1 is MDHEN and CDR2 SYDVKM. The CDR3 runs 15 residues. CDR3 nucleotide sequence: TGTGCCAGCAGTTTAGACCAGACCCCGGTTGACGAGCAGTACTTC. Encoded protein: CASSLDQTPVDEQYF. The full variable domain, completed using reference TRBV28 and TRBJ2-7, is DVKVTQSSRYLVKRTGEKVFLECVQDMDHENMFWYRQDPGLGLRLIYFSYDVKMKEKGDIPEGYSVSREKKERFSLILESASTNQTSMYLCASSLDQTPVDEQYFGPGTRLTVT.